Listed below are T cell receptor beta chains from one sample, sequenced in a study of vaccination and CD4 T cells after COVID-19. TCRdb ran MiXCR on the PCR reads and lists one entry per CDR3 protein. Counted here are just over 4,000 distinct CDR3 sequences, 20% occurring once; the ten biggest clones make up around 19%. These receptors have no identified antigens. Sequencing input: CD4+ T cells from blood, cultured in vitro. The receptors were sampled from a human donor who had recovered from COVID-19. The CDR3 runs from the conserved cysteine through the conserved F or W. A D gene is named only where the DNA matches it firmly. Part of the rows lack a size; the others show once, few, many or a class for expanded clones.

TRBJ2-3,-,TRBV6-1,-,CASRDNRHGSDTQYF,TGTGCCAGCAGAGATAATCGACATGGTTCAGATACGCAGTATTTT
TRBJ1-4,-,TRBV18,-,CASSRNGGENEKLFF,TGTGCCAGCTCCCGCAATGGCGGAGAGAATGAAAAACTGTTTTTT
TRBJ2-1,-,TRBV5-4,-,CASSPGSSYNEQFF,TGTGCCAGCAGCCCGGGTTCCTCCTACAATGAGCAGTTCTTC
TRBJ2-1,-,TRBV7-2,-,CASSPGGGTRAFF,TGTGCCAGCAGCCCAGGAGGGGGGACCCGAGCGTTCTTC
TRBJ1-2,-,TRBV5-6,-,CASSLDRWANYGYIF,TGTGCCAGCAGCTTGGATCGGTGGGCTAACTATGGCTACATCTTC
TRBJ1-6,TRBD1,TRBV6-5,-,CASSYSDRGYNSPLHF,TGTGCCAGCAGTTACTCGGACAGGGGGTATAATTCACCCCTCCACTTT
TRBJ1-6,-,TRBV15,-,CATSRNSGTAPPLALHF,TGTGCCACCAGCAGGAACTCGGGGACGGCCCCTCCTTTAGCCCTCCACTTT
TRBJ1-1,TRBD1,TRBV20-1,few,CSASRTGQNTEAFF,TGCAGTGCTAGTAGGACAGGGCAGAACACTGAAGCTTTCTTT
TRBJ1-3,-,TRBV20-1,large,CSARESGNTIYF,TGCAGTGCTAGAGAATCTGGAAACACCATATATTTT
TRBJ1-5,-,TRBV30,few,CAWSRDSNQPQHF,TGTGCCTGGAGTAGGGACAGCAATCAGCCCCAGCATTTT
TRBJ1-1,TRBD1,TRBV10-3,few,CAIGTEDKTNTEAFF,TGTGCCATCGGGACAGAAGACAAGACAAACACTGAAGCTTTCTTT
TRBJ2-1,-,TRBV2,few,CASSVTGYNEQFF,TGTGCCAGCAGTGTTACCGGTTACAATGAGCAGTTCTTC
TRBJ2-7,TRBD2,TRBV6-1,-,CASGRTSGGSFYEQYF,TGTGCCAGCGGTAGGACTAGCGGGGGCTCCTTCTACGAGCAGTACTTC
TRBJ2-1,TRBD2,TRBV7-3,few,CASSPTSVSYNEQFF,TGTGCCAGCAGCCCGACTAGCGTCTCCTACAATGAGCAGTTCTTC
TRBJ1-5,-,TRBV5-1,-,CASSLGGYSNQPQHF,TGCGCCAGCAGCTTAGGTGGGTATAGCAATCAGCCCCAGCATTTT
TRBJ2-3,TRBD1,TRBV30,few,CAWSADRGGRNTQYF,TGTGCCTGGAGTGCGGACAGGGGAGGTAGGAATACGCAGTATTTT
TRBJ2-4,-,TRBV6-5,few,CASSYSIIGTKNIQYF,TGTGCCAGCAGTTACTCGATCATCGGGACCAAAAACATTCAGTACTTC
TRBJ2-3,TRBD2,TRBV11-2,medium-sized,CASSLDSGTSGGVTDTQYF,TGTGCCAGCAGCTTAGACAGCGGGACTAGCGGGGGGGTCACAGATACGCAGTATTTT
TRBJ2-7,-,TRBV6-1,-,CASSDGASDYEQYF,TGTGCCAGCAGTGATGGGGCGTCGGACTACGAGCAGTACTTC